The present entry profiles one T cell receptor (beta chain) with its context. Antigen unknown. CDR1 SGHRS and CDR2 YFSETQ come from the germline V gene. There are 15 residues in the CDR3. V dropped 7 bases and J dropped 7 bases, with 21 bases sitting between them. Some clones are missing from TCRdb's copy, which holds only in-frame ones; the method was immunoSEQ multiplex PCR. The table records about 84,000 clones, about 82% of them present only once. These data are taken from a study of cytotoxic CD8 clonotypes in ibrutinib-treated CLL. Turning to the study itself: Mean per-sample yields comprised about 280,000 productive templates and roughly 86,000 productive rearrangements.

Study-wide results and limits: Once treatment began, public clonotypes, which were uncommon, contracted or stayed stable. Higher clonality was seen at ibrutinib response and a return toward baseline at progression.

Approximately 2 micrograms of genomic DNA (from cryopreserved PBMCs) were used for TCR beta libraries. This chain uses TRBV5-1 with TRBJ1-5; D unresolved. The specimen comprised PBMCs, sampled before ibrutinib treatment. The receptor was isolated from a human donor with chronic lymphocytic leukemia. For the CDR3, the DNA is TGCGCCAGCTCTCCGTACGGGTCCCCTGTCCAGCCCCAGCATTTT. Amino acid sequence: CASSPYGSPVQPQHF.